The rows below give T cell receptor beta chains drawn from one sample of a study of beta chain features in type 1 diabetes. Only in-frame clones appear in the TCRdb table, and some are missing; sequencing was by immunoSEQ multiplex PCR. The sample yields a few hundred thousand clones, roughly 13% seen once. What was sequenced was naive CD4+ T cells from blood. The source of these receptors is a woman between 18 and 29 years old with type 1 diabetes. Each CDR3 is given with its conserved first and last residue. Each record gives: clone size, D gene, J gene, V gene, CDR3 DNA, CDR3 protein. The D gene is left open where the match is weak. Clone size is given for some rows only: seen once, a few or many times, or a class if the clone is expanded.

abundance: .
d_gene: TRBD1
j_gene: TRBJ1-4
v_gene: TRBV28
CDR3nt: TGTGCCAGCAGTATGCGACAGGGCCGGTACTTTTTT
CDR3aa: CASSMRQGRYFF

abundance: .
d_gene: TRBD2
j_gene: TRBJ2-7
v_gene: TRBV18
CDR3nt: TGTGCCAGCTCACCGCTCATCGCGGGGGGTCCGTACGAGCAGTACTTC
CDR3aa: CASSPLIAGGPYEQYF

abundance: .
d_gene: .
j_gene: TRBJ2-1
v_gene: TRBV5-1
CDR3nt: TGCGCCAGCAGCTCTAGGCCCACTAACTGGGGAGCGGGCTACAATGAGCAGTTCTTC
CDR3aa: CASSSRPTNWGAGYNEQFF

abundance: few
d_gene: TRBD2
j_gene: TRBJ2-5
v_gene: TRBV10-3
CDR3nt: TGTGCCATCAGTGGCCGTAGGGAGGGCCAAGAGACCCAGTACTTC
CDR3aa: CAISGRREGQETQYF

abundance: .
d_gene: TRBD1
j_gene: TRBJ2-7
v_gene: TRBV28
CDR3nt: TGTGCCAGCAGTCCGGGGACAGAGGGCGAGCAGTACTTC
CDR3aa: CASSPGTEGEQYF

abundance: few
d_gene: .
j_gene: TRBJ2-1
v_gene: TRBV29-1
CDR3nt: TGCAGCGTTGAAGATCCGACGGGATGGAGGGATGAGCAGTTCTTC
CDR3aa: CSVEDPTGWRDEQFF

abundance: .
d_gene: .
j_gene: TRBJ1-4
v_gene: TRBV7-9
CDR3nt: TGTGCCAGCAGCTTAGGTCGAGAGACATACAATGAAAAACTGTTTTTT
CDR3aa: CASSLGRETYNEKLFF

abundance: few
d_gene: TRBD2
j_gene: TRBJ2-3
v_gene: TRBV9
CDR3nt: TGTGCCAGCAGCGTAGGGCTAGCGGTCACAGATACGCAGTATTTT
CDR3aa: CASSVGLAVTDTQYF

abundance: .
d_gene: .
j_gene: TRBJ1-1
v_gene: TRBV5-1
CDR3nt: TGCGCCAGCAGCTTGGTAAGTCCTCGAGGGCCAGCTTTCTTT
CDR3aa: CASSLVSPRGPAFF

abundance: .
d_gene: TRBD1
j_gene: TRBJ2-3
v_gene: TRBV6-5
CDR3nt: TGTGCCAGCAGTTTCGGACAGGGCCTCGTGGACACGCAGTATTTT
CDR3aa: CASSFGQGLVDTQYF

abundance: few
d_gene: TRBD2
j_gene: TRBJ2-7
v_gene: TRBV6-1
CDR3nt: TGTGCCAGCGGGATAGCGGGGACGTCCGAGCAGTACTTC
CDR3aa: CASGIAGTSEQYF

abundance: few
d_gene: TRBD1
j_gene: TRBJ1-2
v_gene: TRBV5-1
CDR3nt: TGCGCCAGCAGCGCGGACAGGGAGGATGGCTACACCTTC
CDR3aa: CASSADREDGYTF

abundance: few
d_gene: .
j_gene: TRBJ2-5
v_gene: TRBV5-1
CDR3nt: TGCGCCAGCAGCTTTAGCTTCCAAGAGACCCAGTACTTC
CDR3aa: CASSFSFQETQYF

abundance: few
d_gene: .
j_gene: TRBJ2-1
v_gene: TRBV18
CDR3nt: TGTGCCAGCTCATCGCGCAAACGTGACCAGGGGAATGAGCAGTTCTTC
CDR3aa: CASSSRKRDQGNEQFF

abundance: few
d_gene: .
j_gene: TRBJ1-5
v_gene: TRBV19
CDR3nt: TGTGCCAGTAGTCCCCTTCGACAGTCTAGCAATCAGCCCCAGCATTTT
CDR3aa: CASSPLRQSSNQPQHF

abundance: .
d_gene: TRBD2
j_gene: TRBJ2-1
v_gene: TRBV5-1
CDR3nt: TGCGCCAGCAGCTTGGGTCGTGGACTAGATCTCAATGAGCAGTTCTTC
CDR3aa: CASSLGRGLDLNEQFF

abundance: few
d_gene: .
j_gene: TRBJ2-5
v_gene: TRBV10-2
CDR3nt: TGCGCCAGCAGTGAGGGAGGGGCCCAAGAGACCCAGTACTTC
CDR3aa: CASSEGGAQETQYF

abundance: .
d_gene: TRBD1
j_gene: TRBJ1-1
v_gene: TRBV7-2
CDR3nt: TGTGCCAGCAGCCACACCACGGGCCCAGGGGGCGTAGGAGCTTTCTTT
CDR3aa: CASSHTTGPGGVGAFF

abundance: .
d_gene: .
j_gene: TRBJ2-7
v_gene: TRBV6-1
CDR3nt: TGTGCCAGCAGTGAAAACGTCGGGACACTTGAGCAGTACTTC
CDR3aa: CASSENVGTLEQYF

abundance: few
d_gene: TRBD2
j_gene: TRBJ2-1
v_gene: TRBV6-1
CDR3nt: TGTGCCAGCAGAGGACTAGCGGTAGCCTACAATGAGCAGTTCTTC
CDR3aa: CASRGLAVAYNEQFF

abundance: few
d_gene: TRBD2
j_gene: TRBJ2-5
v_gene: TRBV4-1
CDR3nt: TGCGCCAGCAGCCGGGTCCGGGGACTAGCGGCCCGGGAGACCCAGTACTTC
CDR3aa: CASSRVRGLAARETQYF

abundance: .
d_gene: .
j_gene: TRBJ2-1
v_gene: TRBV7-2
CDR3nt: TGTGCCAGCAGCTTTTGGGGGGAGGCTAGCTCCTACAATGAGCAGTTCTTC
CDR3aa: CASSFWGEASSYNEQFF

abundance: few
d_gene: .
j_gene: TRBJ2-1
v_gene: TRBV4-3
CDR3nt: TGCGCCAGCAGCCAAGTAAACTACTACAATGAGCAGTTCTTC
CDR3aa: CASSQVNYYNEQFF

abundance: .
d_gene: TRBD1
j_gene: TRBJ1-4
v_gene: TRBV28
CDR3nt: TGTGCCAGCAGTACCTCGACAGGGGCAACTGAAAAACTGTTTTTT
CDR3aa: CASSTSTGATEKLFF

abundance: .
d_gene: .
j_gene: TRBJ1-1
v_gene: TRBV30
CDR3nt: TGTGCCTGGAGTGTTCTAGCTATAGACACTGAAGCTTTCTTT
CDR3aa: CAWSVLAIDTEAFF

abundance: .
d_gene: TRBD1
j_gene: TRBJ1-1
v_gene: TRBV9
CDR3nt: TGTGCCAGCAGCGCCGGACAGGACAACACTGAAGCTTTCTTT
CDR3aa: CASSAGQDNTEAFF

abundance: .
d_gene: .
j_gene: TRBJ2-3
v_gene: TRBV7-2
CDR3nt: TGTGCCAGCAGCTCGCAGGGTACTAGCACAGATACGCAGTATTTT
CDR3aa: CASSSQGTSTDTQYF

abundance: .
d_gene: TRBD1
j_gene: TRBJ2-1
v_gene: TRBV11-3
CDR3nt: TGTGCCAGCAGCCCCAACCCCTGGGACAGTGAGCAGTTCTTC
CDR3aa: CASSPNPWDSEQFF

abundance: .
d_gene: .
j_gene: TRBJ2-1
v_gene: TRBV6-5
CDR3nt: .
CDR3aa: CASSSGQGGSYNEQFF

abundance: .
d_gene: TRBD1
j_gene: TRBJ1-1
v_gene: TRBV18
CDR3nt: TGTGCCAGCTCACTAGGGACAGTGAACACTGAAGCTTTCTTT
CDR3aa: CASSLGTVNTEAFF

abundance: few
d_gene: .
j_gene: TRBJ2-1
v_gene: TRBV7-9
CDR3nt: TGTGCCAGCAGCCCTAGGACTAACTACAATGAGCAGTTCTTC
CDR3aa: CASSPRTNYNEQFF

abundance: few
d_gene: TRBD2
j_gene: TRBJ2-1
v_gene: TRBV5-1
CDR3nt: TGCGCCAGCAGCTCAAAAGCGGGATGGGATAATAATGAGCAGTTCTTC
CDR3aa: CASSSKAGWDNNEQFF

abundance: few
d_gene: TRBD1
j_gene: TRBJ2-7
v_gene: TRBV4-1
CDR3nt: TGCGCCAGCAGCCAATGGATCCAGGACAGGAAGAAACCCTACGAGCAGTACTTC
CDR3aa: CASSQWIQDRKKPYEQYF

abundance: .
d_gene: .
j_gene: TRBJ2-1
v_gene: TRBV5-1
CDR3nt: TGCGCCAGCAGCTTGAACCTAGATGAGCAGTTCTTC
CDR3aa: CASSLNLDEQFF

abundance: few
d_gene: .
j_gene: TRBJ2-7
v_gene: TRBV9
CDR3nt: TGTGCCAGCAGCGTGGGGCACCCCAGGGGAGCCTACGAGCAGTACTTC
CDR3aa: CASSVGHPRGAYEQYF

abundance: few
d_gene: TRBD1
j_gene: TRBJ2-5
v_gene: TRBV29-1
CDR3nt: TGCAGCGTTGCACCCACAGGGGGACTGGGAGAGACCCAGTACTTC
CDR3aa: CSVAPTGGLGETQYF

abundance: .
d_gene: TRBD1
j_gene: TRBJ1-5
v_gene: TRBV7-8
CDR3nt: TGTGCCAGCAGCTGGAAGGCCGGGACAGGGGGCGGAGAGCCCCAGCATTTT
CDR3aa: CASSWKAGTGGGEPQHF

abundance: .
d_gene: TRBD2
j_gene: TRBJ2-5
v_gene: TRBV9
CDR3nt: TGTGCCAGCAGCGTAGATAGAGCGGGAGTTACGGGTGGTGAGACCCAGTACTTC
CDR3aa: CASSVDRAGVTGGETQYF

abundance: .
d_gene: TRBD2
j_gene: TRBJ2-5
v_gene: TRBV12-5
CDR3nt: TGTGCTAGTGGTCCCTCGGGACTACCGGTCCCTACGGCCCAGTACTTC
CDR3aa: CASGPSGLPVPTAQYF

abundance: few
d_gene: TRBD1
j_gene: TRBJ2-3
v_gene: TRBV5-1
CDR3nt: TGCGCCAGCAGCGGGACAGGGGCCGATTATGGGGTGCAGTATTTT
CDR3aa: CASSGTGADYGVQYF

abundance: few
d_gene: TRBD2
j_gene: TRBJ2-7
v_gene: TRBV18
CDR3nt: TGTGCCAGCTCACCGACTCTAGCGGGAGGGCGATACGAGCAGTACTTC
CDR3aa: CASSPTLAGGRYEQYF

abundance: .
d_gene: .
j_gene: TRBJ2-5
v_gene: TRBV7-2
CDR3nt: TGTGCCAGCAGCCCGACGCGGGCGGGCCCAGAGACCCAGTACTTC
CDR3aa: CASSPTRAGPETQYF

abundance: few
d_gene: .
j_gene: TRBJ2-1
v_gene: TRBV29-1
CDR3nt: TGCAGCCTGGTCGATAGCGCACCGGCGAATGAGCAGTTCTTC
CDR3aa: CSLVDSAPANEQFF

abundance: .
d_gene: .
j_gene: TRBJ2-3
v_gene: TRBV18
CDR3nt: TGTGCCAGCTCACCTCTGCTGTCGGGCACAGATACGCAGTATTTT
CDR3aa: CASSPLLSGTDTQYF

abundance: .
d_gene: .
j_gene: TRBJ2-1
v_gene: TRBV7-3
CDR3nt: TGTGCCAGCAGCCCGACGGACAGCAATGAGCAGTTCTTC
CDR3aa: CASSPTDSNEQFF

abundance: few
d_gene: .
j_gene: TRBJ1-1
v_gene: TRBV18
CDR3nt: TGTGCCAGCTCACCATACGGACAGAACACTGAAGCTTTCTTT
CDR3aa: CASSPYGQNTEAFF

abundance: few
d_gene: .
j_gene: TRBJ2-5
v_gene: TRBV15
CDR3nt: TGTGCCACCAGCAGAGGACTGATGGAGACCCAGTACTTC
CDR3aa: CATSRGLMETQYF

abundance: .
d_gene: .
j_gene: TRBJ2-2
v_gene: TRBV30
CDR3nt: TGTGCCTGGAGGACTGTGAACACCGGGGAGCTGTTTTTT
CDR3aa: CAWRTVNTGELFF

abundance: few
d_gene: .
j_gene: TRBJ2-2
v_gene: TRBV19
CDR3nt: TGTGCCAGTAGCGCAGGGGATCCCGGGGAGCTGTTTTTT
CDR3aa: CASSAGDPGELFF